This T cell receptor (beta chain) is from a study of T cells in Graves' hyperthyroidism and ophthalmopathy. Amplified regions were TCR beta CDR3 sequences from RNA transcripts. The study used the HTBI primer set for a first-round RT-PCR of the TCR CDR3. TCRdb analysed the multiplex PCR reads with MiXCR anew, one entry per CDR3 protein. The profile shows 350,000 or so distinct CDR3 sequences, roughly 17% of them singletons. When hyperthyroidism was first diagnosed, the blood sample was taken, preceding any ophthalmopathy symptoms. Germline CDR1 SNHLY, CDR2 FYNNEI. V shed 7 bases and J shed 7 bases, with 11 bases lying between them. This CDR3 comprises 13 residues. This clonotype was seen a single time.

The receptor was isolated from a woman aged 25 to 39 with Graves' hyperthyroidism that later progressed to Graves' ophthalmopathy. The V and J genes are TRBV2 and TRBJ1-6; D uncertain. Sequencing input: blood. This CDR3 is CASTNLANSPLHF. DNA of the CDR3: TGTGCCAGCACGAACCTAGCGAATTCACCCCTCCACTTT.